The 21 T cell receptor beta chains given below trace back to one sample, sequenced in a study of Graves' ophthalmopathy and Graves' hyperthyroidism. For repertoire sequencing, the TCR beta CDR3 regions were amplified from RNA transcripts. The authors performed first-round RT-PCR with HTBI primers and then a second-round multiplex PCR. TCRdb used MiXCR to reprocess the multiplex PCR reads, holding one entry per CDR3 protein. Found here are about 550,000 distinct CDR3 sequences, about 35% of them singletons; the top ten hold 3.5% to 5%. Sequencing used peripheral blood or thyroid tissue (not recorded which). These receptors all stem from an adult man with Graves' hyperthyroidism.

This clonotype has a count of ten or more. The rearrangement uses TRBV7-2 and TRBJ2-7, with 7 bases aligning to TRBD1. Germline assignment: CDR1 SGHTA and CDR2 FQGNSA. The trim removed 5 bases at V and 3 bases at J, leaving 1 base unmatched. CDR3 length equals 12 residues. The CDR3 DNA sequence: TGTGCCAGCAGCACAGGGGTCTACGAGCAGTACTTC. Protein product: CASSTGVYEQYF.

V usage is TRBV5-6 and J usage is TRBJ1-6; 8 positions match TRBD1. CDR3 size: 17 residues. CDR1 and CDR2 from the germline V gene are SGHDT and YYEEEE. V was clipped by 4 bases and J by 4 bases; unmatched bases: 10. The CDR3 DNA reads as TGTGCCAGCAGCCAAGATTTTCGACAGGGGTATAATTCACCCCTCCACTTT. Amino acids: CASSQDFRQGYNSPLHF.

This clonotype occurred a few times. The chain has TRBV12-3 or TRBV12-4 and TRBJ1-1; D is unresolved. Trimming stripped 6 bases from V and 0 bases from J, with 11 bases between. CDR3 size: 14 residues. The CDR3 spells CASSPKTVNTEAFF. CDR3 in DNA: TGTGCCAGCAGCCCTAAGACCGTGAACACTGAAGCTTTCTTT.

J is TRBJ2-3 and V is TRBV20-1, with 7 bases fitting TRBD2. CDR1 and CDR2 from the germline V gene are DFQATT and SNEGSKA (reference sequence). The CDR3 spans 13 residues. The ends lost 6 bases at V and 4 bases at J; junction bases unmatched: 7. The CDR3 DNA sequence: TGCAGTGCCAGACCTGGACTAGCAGATACGCAGTATTTT. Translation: CSARPGLADTQYF.

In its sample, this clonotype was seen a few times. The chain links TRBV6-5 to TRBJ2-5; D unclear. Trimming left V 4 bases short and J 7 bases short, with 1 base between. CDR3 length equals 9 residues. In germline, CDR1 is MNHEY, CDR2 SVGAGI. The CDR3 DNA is TGTGCCAGCAGTTGGACCCAGTACTTC. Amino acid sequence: CASSWTQYF.

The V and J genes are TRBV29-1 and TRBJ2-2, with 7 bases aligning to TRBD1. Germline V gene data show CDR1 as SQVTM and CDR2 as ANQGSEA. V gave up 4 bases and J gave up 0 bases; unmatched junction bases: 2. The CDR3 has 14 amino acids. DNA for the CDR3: TGCAGCGTTGTCGGGACAGCGAACACCGGGGAGCTGTTTTTT. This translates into CSVVGTANTGELFF.

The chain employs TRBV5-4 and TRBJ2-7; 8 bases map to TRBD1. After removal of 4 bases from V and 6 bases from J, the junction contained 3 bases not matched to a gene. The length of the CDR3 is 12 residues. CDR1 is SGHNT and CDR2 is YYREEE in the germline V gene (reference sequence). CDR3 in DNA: TGTGCCAGCAGCGGACAGGGTATCGAGCAGTACTTC. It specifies CASSGQGIEQYF. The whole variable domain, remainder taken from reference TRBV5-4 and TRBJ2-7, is ETGVTQSPTHLIKTRGQQVTLRCSSQSGHNTVSWYQQALGQGPQFIFQYYREEENGRGNFPPRFSGLQFPNYSSELNVNALELDDSALYLCASSGQGIEQYFGPGTRLTVT.

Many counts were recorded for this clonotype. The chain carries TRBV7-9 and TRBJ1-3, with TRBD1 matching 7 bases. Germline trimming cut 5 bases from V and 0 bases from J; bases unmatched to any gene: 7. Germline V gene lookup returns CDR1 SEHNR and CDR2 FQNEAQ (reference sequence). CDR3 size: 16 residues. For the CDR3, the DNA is TGTGCCAGCAGCCTGGGACAGATCCACTCTGGAAACACCATATATTTT. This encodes CASSLGQIHSGNTIYF.

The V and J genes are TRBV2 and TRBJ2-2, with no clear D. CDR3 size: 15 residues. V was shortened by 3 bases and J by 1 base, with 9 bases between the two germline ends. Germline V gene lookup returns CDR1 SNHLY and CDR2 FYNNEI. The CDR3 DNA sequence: TGTGCCAGCAGTGATAGGTCCCTGAACACCGGGGAGCTGTTTTTT. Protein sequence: CASSDRSLNTGELFF.

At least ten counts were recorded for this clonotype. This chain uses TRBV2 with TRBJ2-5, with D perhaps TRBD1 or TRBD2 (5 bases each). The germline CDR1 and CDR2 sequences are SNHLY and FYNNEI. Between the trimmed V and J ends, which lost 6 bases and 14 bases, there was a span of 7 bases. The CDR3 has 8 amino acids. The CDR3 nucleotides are TGTGCCAGCAGGGGGGATTACTTC. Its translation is CASRGDYF.

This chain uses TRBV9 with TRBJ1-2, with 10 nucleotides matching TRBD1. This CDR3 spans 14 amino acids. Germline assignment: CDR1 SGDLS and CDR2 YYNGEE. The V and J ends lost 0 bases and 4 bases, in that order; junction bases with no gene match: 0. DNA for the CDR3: TGTGCCAGCAGCGTAGGGACAGGGGGCTATGGCTACACCTTC. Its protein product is CASSVGTGGYGYTF.

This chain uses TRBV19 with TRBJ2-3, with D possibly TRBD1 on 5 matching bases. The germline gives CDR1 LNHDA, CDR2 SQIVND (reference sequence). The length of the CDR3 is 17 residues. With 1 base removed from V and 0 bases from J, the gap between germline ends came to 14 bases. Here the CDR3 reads CASSIGRRQISTDTQYF. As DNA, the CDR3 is TGTGCCAGTAGTATAGGCCGAAGACAGATTAGCACAGATACGCAGTATTTT. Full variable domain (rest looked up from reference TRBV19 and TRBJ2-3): DGGITQSPKYLFRKEGQNVTLSCEQNLNHDAMYWYRQDPGQGLRLIYYSQIVNDFQKGDIAEGYSVSREKKESFPLTVTSAQKNPTAFYLCASSIGRRQISTDTQYFGPGTRLTVL.

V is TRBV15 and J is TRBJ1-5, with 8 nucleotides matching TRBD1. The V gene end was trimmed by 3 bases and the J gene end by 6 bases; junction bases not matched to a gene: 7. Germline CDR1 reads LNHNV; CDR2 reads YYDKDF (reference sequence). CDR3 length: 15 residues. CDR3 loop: CATSSPGQGSQPQHF. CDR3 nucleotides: TGTGCCACCAGCAGTCCAGGACAGGGAAGTCAGCCCCAGCATTTT.

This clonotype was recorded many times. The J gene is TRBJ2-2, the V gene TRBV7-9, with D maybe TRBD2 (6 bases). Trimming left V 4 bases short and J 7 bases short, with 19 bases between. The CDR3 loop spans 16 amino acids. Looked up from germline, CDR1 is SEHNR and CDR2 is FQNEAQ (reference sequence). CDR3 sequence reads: CASSSWSGGQVGELFF. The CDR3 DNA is TGTGCCAGCAGCTCCTGGTCAGGAGGGCAGGTCGGGGAGCTGTTTTTT.

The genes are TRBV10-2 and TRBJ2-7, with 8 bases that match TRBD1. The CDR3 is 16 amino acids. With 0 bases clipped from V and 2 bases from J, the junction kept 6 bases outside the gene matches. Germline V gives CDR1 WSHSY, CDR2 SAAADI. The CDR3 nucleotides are TGCGCCAGCAGTGAGTCGCACGGGACAGGCGCCTACGAGCAGTACTTC. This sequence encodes CASSESHGTGAYEQYF.

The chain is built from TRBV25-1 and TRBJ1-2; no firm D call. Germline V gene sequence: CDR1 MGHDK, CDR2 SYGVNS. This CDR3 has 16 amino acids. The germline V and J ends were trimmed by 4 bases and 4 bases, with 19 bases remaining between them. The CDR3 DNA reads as TGTGCCAGCAGTGCTAGAGAAGAGCGTAGCTTCTATGGCTACACCTTC. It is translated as CASSAREERSFYGYTF.

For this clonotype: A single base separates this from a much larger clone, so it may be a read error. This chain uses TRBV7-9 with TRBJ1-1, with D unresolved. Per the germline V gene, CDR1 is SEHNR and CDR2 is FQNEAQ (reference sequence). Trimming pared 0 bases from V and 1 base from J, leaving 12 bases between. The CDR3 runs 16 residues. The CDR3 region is CASSLAPGLGNTEAFF. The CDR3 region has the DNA TGTGCCAGCAGCTTAGCTCCGGGCCTCGGGAACACTGAAGCTTTCTTT.

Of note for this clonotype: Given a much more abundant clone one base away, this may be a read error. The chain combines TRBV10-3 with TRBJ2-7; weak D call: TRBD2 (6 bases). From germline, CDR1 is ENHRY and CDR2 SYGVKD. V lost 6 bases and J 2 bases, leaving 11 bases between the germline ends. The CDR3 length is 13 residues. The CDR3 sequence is CAISPGATYEQYF. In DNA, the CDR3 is TGTGCCATCAGCCCGGGAGCGACCTACGAGCAGTACTTC.

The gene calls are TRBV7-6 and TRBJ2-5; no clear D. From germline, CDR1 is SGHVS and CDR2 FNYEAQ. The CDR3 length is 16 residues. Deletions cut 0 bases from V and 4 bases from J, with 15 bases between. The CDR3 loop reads CASSLAPGRQGETQYF. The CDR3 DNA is TGTGCCAGCAGCTTAGCCCCCGGCCGCCAAGGAGAGACCCAGTACTTC.

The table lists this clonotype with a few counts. The CDR3 reads CASGFPTATNTGELFF. The DNA of the CDR3 is TGTGCCAGCGGTTTCCCCACTGCGACAAACACCGGGGAGCTGTTTTTT. The rearrangement links TRBV6-2 or TRBV6-3 to TRBJ2-2; no clear D. V was shortened by 8 bases and J by 2 bases, with 18 bases between the two germline ends. This CDR3 is 16 amino acids long. Germline V gives CDR1 MNHEY, CDR2 SVGEGT.

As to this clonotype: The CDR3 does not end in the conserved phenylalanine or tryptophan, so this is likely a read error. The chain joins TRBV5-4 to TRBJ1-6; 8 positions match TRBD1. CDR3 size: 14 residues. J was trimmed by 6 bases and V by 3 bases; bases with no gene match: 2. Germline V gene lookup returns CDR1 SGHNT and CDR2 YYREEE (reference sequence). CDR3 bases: TGTGCCAGCAGCTCAGACAGGGGTAATTCACCCCTCCACCTT. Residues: CASSSDRGNSPLHL.